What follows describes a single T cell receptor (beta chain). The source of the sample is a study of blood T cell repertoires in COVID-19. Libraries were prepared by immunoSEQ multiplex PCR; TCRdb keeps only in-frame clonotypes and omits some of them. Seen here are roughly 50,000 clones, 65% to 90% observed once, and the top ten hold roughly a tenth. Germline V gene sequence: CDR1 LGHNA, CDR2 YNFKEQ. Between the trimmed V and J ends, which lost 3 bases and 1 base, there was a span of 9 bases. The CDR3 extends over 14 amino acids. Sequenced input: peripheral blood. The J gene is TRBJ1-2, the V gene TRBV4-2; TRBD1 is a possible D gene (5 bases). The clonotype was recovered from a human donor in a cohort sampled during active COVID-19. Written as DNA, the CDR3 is TGTGCCAGCAGCCAGGAGACAGATAACTATGGCTACACCTTC. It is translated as CASSQETDNYGYTF.